The rows below give T cell receptor beta chains drawn from one sample of a study of beta chain features in type 1 diabetes. The table came from immunoSEQ multiplex PCR; TCRdb's copy has only in-frame clones and leaves some out. Of under 300,000 clones in the sample, 25% to 35% are singletons; the top ten hold roughly 4%. Sequencing used central memory CD4+ T cells from blood. The origin of the receptors is a man aged 30 to 45 in good health. The CDR3 runs from the conserved cysteine through the conserved F or W.

v_call	cdr3_aa
TRBV6-5	CASSRTGVDEQYF
TRBV30	CAWSPSGGMNQPQHF
TRBV2	CASARTSHEQYF
TRBV30	CAWSSRGETQYF
TRBV21-1	CARGGDRGGYTF
TRBV11-2	CASSARDRGSNTEAFF
TRBV27	CASSLGTGGEQFF
TRBV2	CASSPGRGQGASIEGYTF
TRBV28	CASSSPGSPSTYEQYF
TRBV13	CASSPRGHEQFF
TRBV2	CASLRGVSTYGQYF
TRBV7-2	CASSLGLGSYEQYF
TRBV29-1	CSVGSGGRTDTQYF
TRBV29-1	CSGGGDTDTQYF
TRBV25-1	CASSEVSGSYTDTQYF